This entry lists 20 T cell receptor beta chains sequenced from one sample in a study of regulatory T cells in long-lasting Graves disease. Time point described: newly diagnosed GD, antithyroid drugs for less than 3 months. Following extraction of RNA from PBMCs, that RNA was used to make the TCR library. CDR3-region Arm-PCR and iRepertoire HTBI primers produced the TCR beta libraries. TCRdb processed the multiplex PCR reads anew with MiXCR; each CDR3 protein has one entry. Of roughly 510,000 distinct CDR3 sequences in the sample, 15% to 20% are singletons; the top ten hold about 11%. These data also featured in a second study, about T cells in Graves' hyperthyroidism and ophthalmopathy.

Sample: peripheral blood mononuclear cells (PBMCs), taken at new diagnosis, from a patient treated with antithyroid drugs. These receptors were collected from a man aged 18 to 30 with Graves disease.

This clonotype came up many times. The genes are TRBV20-1 and TRBJ2-7; no clear D. Germline V lookup: CDR1 DFQATT, CDR2 SNEGSKA (reference sequence). V shed 0 bases and J shed 6 bases, with 12 bases lying between them. CDR3 length equals 13 residues. CDR3 protein: CSARDQWVGEQYF. Here the CDR3 DNA reads TGCAGTGCTAGAGACCAATGGGTCGGCGAGCAGTACTTC.

The sample holds a few counts of this clonotype. J is TRBJ2-1 and V is TRBV29-1, with 10 bases matching TRBD2. The CDR3 length is 19 residues. Germline V gives CDR1 SQVTM, CDR2 ANQGSEA. V shed 1 base, J shed 0 bases, and the junction held 12 bases outside the gene matches. CDR3 nucleotide sequence: TGCAGCGTTGAAGTTGGCCTAGCGGGAGACCAGAGCTCCTACAATGAGCAGTTCTTC. Encoded protein: CSVEVGLAGDQSSYNEQFF.

This clonotype was counted a few times. The chain couples TRBV3-1 to TRBJ1-1; TRBD1 is a possible D gene (5 bases). This CDR3 region has 16 residues. Trimming stripped 0 bases from V and 4 bases from J, with 15 bases between. Germline-derived CDR1 and CDR2 are LGHDT and YNNKEL (reference sequence). The CDR3 DNA reads TGTGCCAGCAGCCAAGAGCTCGGACGGAGGGGCACTGAAGCTTTCTTT. Residues: CASSQELGRRGTEAFF.

This chain links TRBV19 with TRBJ2-1, with 7 bases lining up with TRBD1. V lost 7 bases to trimming and J lost 9 bases; unmatched junction nucleotides: 0. The CDR3 is 10 residues long. From germline, CDR1 is LNHDA and CDR2 SQIVND (reference sequence). The CDR3 reads CASKGAEQFF. The CDR3 DNA reads as TGTGCCAGTAAGGGGGCTGAGCAGTTCTTC. The full variable domain, its missing parts supplied by reference TRBV19 and TRBJ2-1, is DGGITQSPKYLFRKEGQNVTLSCEQNLNHDAMYWYRQDPGQGLRLIYYSQIVNDFQKGDIAEGYSVSREKKESFPLTVTSAQKNPTAFYLCASKGAEQFFGPGTRLTVL.

This clonotype was observed many times. The genes are TRBV14 and TRBJ2-1; a weak D match, TRBD2 (5 bases). CDR3 size: 15 residues. Trimming removed 3 bases at V and 5 bases at J, with 14 bases between. Germline V gene lookup returns CDR1 SGHDN and CDR2 FVKESK. This chain's CDR3 is CASSHRASWNNEQFF. CDR3 in DNA: TGTGCCAGCAGCCATCGGGCTAGCTGGAACAATGAGCAGTTCTTC. Looking up the rest from reference TRBV14 and TRBJ2-1 gives the full variable domain: EAGVTQFPSHSVIEKGQTVTLRCDPISGHDNLYWYRRVMGKEIKFLLHFVKESKQDESGMPNNRFLAERTGGTYSTLKVQPAELEDSGVYFCASSHRASWNNEQFFGPGTRLTVL.

The CDR3, as DNA: TGCAGTGCTATGGCTAGACACAATGAGCAGTTCTTC. Protein product: CSAMARHNEQFF. The chain has TRBV20-1 and TRBJ2-1, with no clear D. The CDR3 totals 12 residues. V lost 4 bases and J lost 5, with 9 bases in between. Per germline, CDR1 DFQATT and CDR2 SNEGSKA (reference sequence).

This clonotype was seen many times. The chain recombines TRBV7-3 with TRBJ2-1, with TRBD1 identical over 7 bases. This CDR3 is built from 16 residues. The ends lost 2 bases at V and 2 bases at J; junction bases unmatched: 6. The germline CDR1 and CDR2 sequences are SGHTA and FQGTGA. This CDR3 reads CASSLLARGTYNEQFF. In DNA form, the CDR3 reads TGTGCCAGCAGCTTACTGGCCAGGGGGACCTACAATGAGCAGTTCTTC.

This clonotype was picked up many times. This chain uses TRBV2 with TRBJ1-5; D unclear. CDR1 is SNHLY, CDR2 FYNNEI, per germline. V gave up 7 bases and J gave up 4 bases, with 14 bases separating them. The CDR3 contains 14 residues. The CDR3 DNA is TGTGCCAGCACGCGGCAGGTGGGGAATCAGCCCCAGCATTTT. This codes for CASTRQVGNQPQHF.

The V gene is TRBV9, the J gene TRBJ2-2; 7 bases map to TRBD2. The CDR3 has 18 amino acids. The ends lost 3 bases at V and 2 bases at J; junction bases unmatched: 13. Germline values: CDR1 SGDLS, CDR2 YYNGEE. The CDR3 nucleotides are TGTGCCAGCAGCGACCAGGCTGGCGGGAGTTCAAACACCGGGGAGCTGTTTTTT. Translating it yields CASSDQAGGSSNTGELFF.

This clonotype was detected ten times or more. The rearrangement uses TRBV2 and TRBJ1-6, with D perhaps TRBD1 (5 bases). Germline CDR1 reads SNHLY; CDR2 reads FYNNEI. The CDR3 runs 14 residues. The V end was cut by 4 bases, the J end by 7 bases, with 11 bases between. DNA of the CDR3: TGTGCCAGCAGTGTGGGACTTCAAAATTCACCCCTCCACTTT. This gives the protein CASSVGLQNSPLHF.

In DNA form, the CDR3 reads TGTGCCATCAGCCCACAACCAACCCCAGAGACCCAGTACTTC. Encoded protein: CAISPQPTPETQYF. The chain uses TRBV10-3 and TRBJ2-1; D remains unclear. The DNA end is more similar to TRBJ2-5, so the J call may be wrong. This CDR3 is built from 14 residues. Germline V gene data show CDR1 as ENHRY and CDR2 as SYGVKD.

With regard to this clonotype: It differs at one base from a far larger clone, so likely a read error. The rearrangement uses TRBV13 and TRBJ2-7, with D tentatively TRBD2 (6 bases). The J call could be wrong; TRBJ2-1 is a better fit for the DNA end. This CDR3 has 16 amino acids. Germline V CDR1 and CDR2: PRHDT, FYEKMQ (reference sequence). The CDR3 bases are TGTGCCAGCAGCTCCCCCGTGGGAGAGGGAGGCAATGAGCAGTTCTTC. Translating it yields CASSSPVGEGGNEQFF.

The J gene is TRBJ1-1, the V gene TRBV7-9; TRBD1 is a possible D gene (5 bases). This CDR3 has 13 amino acids. The germline gives CDR1 SEHNR, CDR2 FQNEAQ (reference sequence). With 8 bases removed from V and 6 bases from J, the gap between germline ends came to 16 bases. Here the CDR3 reads CASGAGYLSEAFF. The DNA for the CDR3 is TGTGCCAGCGGGGCAGGTTATCTTTCTGAAGCTTTCTTT.

The chain has TRBV4-1 and TRBJ2-7; weak D call: TRBD2 (7 bases). V lost 1 base, J lost 7 bases, and 17 bases lay in between. CDR1 is MGHRA, CDR2 YSYEKL, per germline. The CDR3 spans 15 residues. The CDR3 loop reads CASSQVGGAGTEQYF. CDR3 bases: TGCGCCAGCAGCCAAGTTGGGGGGGCAGGGACGGAGCAGTACTTC.

There are a few counts of this clonotype. This sequence joins TRBV12-3 or TRBV12-4 and TRBJ1-5; TRBD1 matches 9 bases. The CDR3 is 14 residues long. V gave up 6 bases and J gave up 7 bases; unmatched junction bases: 7. The CDR3 loop is CASSRDRVQQPQHF. The CDR3 DNA follows: TGTGCCAGCAGCCGGGACAGGGTTCAGCAGCCCCAGCATTTT.

The chain couples TRBV6-1 to TRBJ2-3, with unresolved D. The germline V gene has CDR1 MNHNS and CDR2 SASEGT. The V end lost 2 bases, the J end lost 6 bases, and 9 bases lay between the germline ends. The length of the CDR3 is 13 residues. Here the CDR3 reads CASSELGTDTQYF. CDR3 DNA sequence: TGTGCCAGCAGTGAACTGGGAACGGATACGCAGTATTTT.

The sample holds many counts of this clonotype. The chain combines TRBV11-2 with TRBJ2-1; TRBD2 agrees at 8 bases. V shed 5 bases, J shed 6 bases, and the junction held 9 bases outside the gene matches. CDR3 length: 15 amino acids. Germline loops: CDR1 SGHAT, CDR2 FQNNGV. CDR3 sequence (DNA): TGTGCCAGCAGCAGAGGAGCGGGAGTGCTCAATGAGCAGTTCTTC. It encodes CASSRGAGVLNEQFF.

This clonotype was found many times. This chain uses TRBV14 with TRBJ2-5; no firm D call. CDR1 is SGHDN, CDR2 FVKESK, per germline. The CDR3 length is 11 residues. Trimming took 3 bases from V and 5 from J, leaving 4 bases between them. CDR3 in amino acids: CASSHTETQYF. For the CDR3, the DNA is TGTGCCAGCAGCCATACGGAGACCCAGTACTTC.

This clonotype has a handful of counts. The junction departs from the called germline gene at one end, perhaps through a read error. This chain connects TRBV5-1 to TRBJ2-1; the match to TRBD1 covers 12 bases. CDR1 is SGHRS, CDR2 YFSETQ, per germline. The CDR3 has 16 amino acids. In DNA, the CDR3 is TGCACCAGCAGCTTGGGGACAGGGGGCGGCTACAATGAGCAGTTCTTC. Its protein product is CTSSLGTGGGYNEQFF.

The gene calls are TRBV20-1 and TRBJ1-2; 9 bases fit TRBD1. The CDR3 length is 16 residues. With V trimmed by 2 bases and J by 3 bases, 10 bases remained unmatched. Germline V gene data show CDR1 as DFQATT and CDR2 as SNEGSKA (reference sequence). The CDR3 reads CSARSSGQGLDYGYTF. The CDR3 DNA follows: TGCAGTGCTAGATCGAGCGGACAGGGGTTGGACTATGGCTACACCTTC.